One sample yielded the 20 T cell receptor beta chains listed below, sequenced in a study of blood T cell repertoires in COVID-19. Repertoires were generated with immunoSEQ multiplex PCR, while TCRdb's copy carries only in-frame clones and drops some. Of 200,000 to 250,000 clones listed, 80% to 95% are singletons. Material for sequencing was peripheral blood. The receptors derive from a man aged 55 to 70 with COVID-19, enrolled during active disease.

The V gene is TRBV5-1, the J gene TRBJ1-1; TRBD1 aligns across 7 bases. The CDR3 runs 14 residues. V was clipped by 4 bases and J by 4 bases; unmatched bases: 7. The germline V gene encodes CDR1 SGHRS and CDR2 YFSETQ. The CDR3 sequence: CASSIRTGGTEAFF. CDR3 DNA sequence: TGCGCCAGCAGCATAAGGACAGGCGGCACTGAAGCTTTCTTT. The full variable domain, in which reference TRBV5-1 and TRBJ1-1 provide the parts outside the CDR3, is KAGVTQTPRYLIKTRGQQVTLSCSPISGHRSVSWYQQTPGQGLQFLFEYFSETQRNKGNFPGRFSGRQFSNSRSEMNVSTLELGDSALYLCASSIRTGGTEAFFGQGTRLTVV.

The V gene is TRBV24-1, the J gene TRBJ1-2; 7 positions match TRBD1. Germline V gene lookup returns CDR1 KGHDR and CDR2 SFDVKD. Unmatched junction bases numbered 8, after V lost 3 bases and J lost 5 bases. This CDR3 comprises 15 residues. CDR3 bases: TGTGCCACCAGTGATGGACGGACAGGACTTTATGGCTACACCTTC. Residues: CATSDGRTGLYGYTF.

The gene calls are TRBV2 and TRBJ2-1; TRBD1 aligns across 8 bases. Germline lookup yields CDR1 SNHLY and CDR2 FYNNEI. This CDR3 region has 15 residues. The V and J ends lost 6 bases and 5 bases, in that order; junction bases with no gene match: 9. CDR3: CASSLQGVRHNEQFF. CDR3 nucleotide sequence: TGTGCCAGCAGCTTACAGGGGGTACGCCACAATGAGCAGTTCTTC. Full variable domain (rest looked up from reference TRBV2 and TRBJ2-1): EPEVTQTPSHQVTQMGQEVILRCVPISNHLYFYWYRQILGQKVEFLVSFYNNEISEKSEIFDDQFSVERPDGSNFTLKIRSTKLEDSAMYFCASSLQGVRHNEQFFGPGTRLTVL.

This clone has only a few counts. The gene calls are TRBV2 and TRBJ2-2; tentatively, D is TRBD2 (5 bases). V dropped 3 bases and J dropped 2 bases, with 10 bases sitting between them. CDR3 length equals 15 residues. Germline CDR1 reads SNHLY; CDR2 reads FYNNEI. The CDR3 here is CASSEDLANTGELFF. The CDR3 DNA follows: TGTGCCAGCAGTGAGGACCTAGCTAACACCGGGGAGCTGTTTTTT. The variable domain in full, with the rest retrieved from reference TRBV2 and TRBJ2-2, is EPEVTQTPSHQVTQMGQEVILRCVPISNHLYFYWYRQILGQKVEFLVSFYNNEISEKSEIFDDQFSVERPDGSNFTLKIRSTKLEDSAMYFCASSEDLANTGELFFGEGSRLTVL.

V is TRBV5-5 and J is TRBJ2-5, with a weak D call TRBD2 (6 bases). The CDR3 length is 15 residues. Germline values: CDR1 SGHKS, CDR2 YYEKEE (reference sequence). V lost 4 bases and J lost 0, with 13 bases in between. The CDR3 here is CASSLWGDYQETQYF. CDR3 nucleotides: TGTGCCAGCAGCCTCTGGGGGGACTACCAAGAGACCCAGTACTTC.

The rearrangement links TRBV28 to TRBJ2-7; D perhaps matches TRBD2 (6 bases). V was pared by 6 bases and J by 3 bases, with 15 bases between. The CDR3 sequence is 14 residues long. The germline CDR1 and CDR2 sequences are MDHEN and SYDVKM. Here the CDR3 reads CASRGGGTIYEQYF. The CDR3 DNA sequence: TGTGCCAGCAGGGGAGGCGGGACGATCTACGAGCAGTACTTC. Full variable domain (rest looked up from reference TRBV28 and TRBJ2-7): DVKVTQSSRYLVKRTGEKVFLECVQDMDHENMFWYRQDPGLGLRLIYFSYDVKMKEKGDIPEGYSVSREKKERFSLILESASTNQTSMYLCASRGGGTIYEQYFGPGTRLTVT.

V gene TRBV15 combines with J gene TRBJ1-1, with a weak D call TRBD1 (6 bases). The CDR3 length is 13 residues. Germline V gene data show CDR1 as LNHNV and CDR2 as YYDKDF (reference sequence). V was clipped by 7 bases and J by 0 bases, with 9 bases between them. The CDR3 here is CATTDRVNTEAFF. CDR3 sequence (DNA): TGTGCCACCACGGACAGAGTGAACACTGAAGCTTTCTTT.

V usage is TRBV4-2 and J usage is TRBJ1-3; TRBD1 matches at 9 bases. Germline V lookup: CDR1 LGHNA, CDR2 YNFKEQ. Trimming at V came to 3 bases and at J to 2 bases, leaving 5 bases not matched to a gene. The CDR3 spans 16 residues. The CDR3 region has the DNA TGTGCCAGCAGCCACATGGACAGGGGCACTGGAAACACCATATATTTT. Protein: CASSHMDRGTGNTIYF.

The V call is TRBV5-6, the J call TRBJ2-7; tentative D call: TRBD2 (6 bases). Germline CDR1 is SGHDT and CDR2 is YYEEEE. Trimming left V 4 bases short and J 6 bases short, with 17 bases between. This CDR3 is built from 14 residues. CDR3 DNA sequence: TGTGCCAGCAGCCCTTGGTCTCAGGAGGGCGAGCAGTACTTC. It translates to CASSPWSQEGEQYF.

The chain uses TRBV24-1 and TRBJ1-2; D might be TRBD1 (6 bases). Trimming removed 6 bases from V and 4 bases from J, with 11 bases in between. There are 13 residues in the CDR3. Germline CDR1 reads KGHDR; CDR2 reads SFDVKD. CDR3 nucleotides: TGTGCCACCAGTACAGGGTTGGGCTATGGCTACACCTTC. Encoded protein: CATSTGLGYGYTF.

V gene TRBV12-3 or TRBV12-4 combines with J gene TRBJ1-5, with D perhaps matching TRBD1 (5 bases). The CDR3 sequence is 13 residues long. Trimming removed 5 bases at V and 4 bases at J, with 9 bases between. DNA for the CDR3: TGTGCCAGCAGTAAGACAGAAAATCAGCCCCAGCATTTT. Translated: CASSKTENQPQHF.

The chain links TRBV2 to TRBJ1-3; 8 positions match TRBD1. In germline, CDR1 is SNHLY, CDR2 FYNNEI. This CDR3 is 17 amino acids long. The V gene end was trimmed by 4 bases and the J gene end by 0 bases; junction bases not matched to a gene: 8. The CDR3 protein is CASSAWRTGLSGNTIYF. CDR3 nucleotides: TGTGCCAGCAGTGCCTGGCGGACAGGGCTCTCTGGAAACACCATATATTTT. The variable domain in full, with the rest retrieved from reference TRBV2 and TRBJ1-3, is EPEVTQTPSHQVTQMGQEVILRCVPISNHLYFYWYRQILGQKVEFLVSFYNNEISEKSEIFDDQFSVERPDGSNFTLKIRSTKLEDSAMYFCASSAWRTGLSGNTIYFGEGSWLTVV.

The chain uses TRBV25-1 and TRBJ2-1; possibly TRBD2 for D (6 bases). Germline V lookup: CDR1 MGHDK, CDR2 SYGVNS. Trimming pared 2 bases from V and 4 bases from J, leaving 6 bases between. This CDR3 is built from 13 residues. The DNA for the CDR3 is TGTGCCAGCAGTGAACGGGGGTACAATGAGCAGTTCTTC. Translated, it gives CASSERGYNEQFF.

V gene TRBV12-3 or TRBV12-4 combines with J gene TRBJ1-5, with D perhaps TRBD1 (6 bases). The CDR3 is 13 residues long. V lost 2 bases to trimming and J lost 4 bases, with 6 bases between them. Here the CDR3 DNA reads TGTGCCAGCAGTTTAAGGGGGAATCAGCCCCAGCATTTT. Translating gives CASSLRGNQPQHF.

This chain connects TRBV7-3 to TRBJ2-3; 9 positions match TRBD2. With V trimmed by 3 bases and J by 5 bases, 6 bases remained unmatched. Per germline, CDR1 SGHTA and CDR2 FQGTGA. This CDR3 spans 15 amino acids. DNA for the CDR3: TGTGCCAGCAGCTTTGTAGCGGGAGCTATAGATACGCAGTATTTT. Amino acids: CASSFVAGAIDTQYF.

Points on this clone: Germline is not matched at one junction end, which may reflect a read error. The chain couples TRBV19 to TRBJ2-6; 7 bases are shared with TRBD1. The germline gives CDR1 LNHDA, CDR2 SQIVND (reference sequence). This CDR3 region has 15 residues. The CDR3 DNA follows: TGTGCCAGTATTATAACAGGGGCAGGGGCCAACGTCCTGACTTTC. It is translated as CASIITGAGANVLTF. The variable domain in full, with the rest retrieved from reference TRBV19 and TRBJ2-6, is DGGITQSPKYLFRKEGQNVTLSCEQNLNHDAMYWYRQDPGQGLRLIYYSQIVNDFQKGDIAEGYSVSREKKESFPLTVTSAQKNPTAFYLCASIITGAGANVLTFGAGSRLTVL.

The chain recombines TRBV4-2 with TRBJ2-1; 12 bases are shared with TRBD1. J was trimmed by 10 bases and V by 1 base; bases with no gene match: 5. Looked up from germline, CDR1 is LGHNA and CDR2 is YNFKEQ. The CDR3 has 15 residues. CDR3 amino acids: CASSQGDRGRLEQFF. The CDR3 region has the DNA TGTGCCAGCAGCCAAGGGGACAGGGGGCGTTTGGAGCAGTTCTTC.

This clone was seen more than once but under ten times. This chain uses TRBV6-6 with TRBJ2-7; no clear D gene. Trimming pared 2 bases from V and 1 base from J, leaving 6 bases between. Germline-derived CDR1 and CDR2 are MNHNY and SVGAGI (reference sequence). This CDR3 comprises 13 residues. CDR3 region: CASSYPYSYEQYF. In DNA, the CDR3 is TGTGCCAGCAGTTACCCGTATTCCTACGAGCAGTACTTC.

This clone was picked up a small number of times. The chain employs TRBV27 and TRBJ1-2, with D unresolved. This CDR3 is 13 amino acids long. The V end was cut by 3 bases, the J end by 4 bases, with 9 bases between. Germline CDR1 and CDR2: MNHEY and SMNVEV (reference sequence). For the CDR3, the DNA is TGTGCCAGCAGTTTGGTAGGGAGCTATGGCTACACCTTC. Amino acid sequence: CASSLVGSYGYTF.

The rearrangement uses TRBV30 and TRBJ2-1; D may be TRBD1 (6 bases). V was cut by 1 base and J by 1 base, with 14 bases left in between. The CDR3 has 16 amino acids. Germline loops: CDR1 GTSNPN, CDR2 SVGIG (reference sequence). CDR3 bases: TGTGCCTGGAGTGACTATACAGGGTATTCCTACAATGAGCAGTTCTTC. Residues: CAWSDYTGYSYNEQFF.